Here is one T cell receptor beta chain with its context. This sample was included in a study of blood T cell repertoires in COVID-19. The overall study: Samples taken during acute and convalescent COVID-19 were collected in the United States, Italy and Spain. The analysed material was cDNA or gDNA that came from T cells, B-cell-depleted T cells, or PBMCs.

The Seattle patients, enrolled during active infection, were followed longitudinally. Authors' methods: Estimates of nucleated cell counts were drawn from the amplification of reference gene primers. The table came from immunoSEQ multiplex PCR; TCRdb's copy has only in-frame clones and leaves some out. D and trimming were read from the DNA, whereas the V and J calls and clone size are those reported in that table. In the table there are 220,000 or so clones, roughly four fifths of which are singletons. Source material: peripheral blood. The TCR sequence derives from a woman aged 80 or older with COVID-19, enrolled during active disease.

CDR3 sequence reads: CASSTGQGVNQPQHF. In DNA form, the CDR3 reads TGTGCCAGTAGTACTGGACAGGGGGTTAATCAGCCCCAGCATTTT. This chain connects TRBV19 to TRBJ1-5, with TRBD1 matching over 10 bases. After removal of 4 bases from V and 4 bases from J, the junction contained 4 bases not matched to a gene. The CDR3 covers 15 residues. Germline CDR1 LNHDA, CDR2 SQIVND (reference sequence).